These T cell receptor beta chains were read from a single sample in a study of beta chain features in type 1 diabetes. Generated by immunoSEQ multiplex PCR, the TCRdb table keeps only in-frame clones and is missing some. The sample shows over 15,000 clones, around 63% of them seen only once. The source material was Tregs from blood. These receptors were obtained from a man younger than 40 with type 1 diabetes. The CDR3 runs from the conserved cysteine through the conserved F or W. Each record gives: V gene, D gene, J gene, CDR3 protein. A D gene is named only where the DNA matches it firmly.

V: TRBV7-2
D: -
J: TRBJ2-1
CDR3: CASRMVDFYNEQFF

V: TRBV5-1
D: -
J: TRBJ1-1
CDR3: CASSLGSSMNTEAFF

V: TRBV19
D: -
J: TRBJ1-2
CDR3: CASSSQGYGYTF

V: TRBV28
D: -
J: TRBJ2-4
CDR3: CASRSGHGRDIQYF

V: TRBV5-1
D: TRBD2
J: TRBJ2-7
CDR3: CASSLAFATSGSYEQYF

V: TRBV29-1
D: TRBD2
J: TRBJ2-3
CDR3: CSVESGGGALADTQYF

V: TRBV9
D: -
J: TRBJ1-1
CDR3: CASSVGHRVGTEAFF

V: TRBV6-5
D: -
J: TRBJ2-7
CDR3: CASTAQGGYEQYF

V: TRBV29-1
D: -
J: -
CDR3: CSVEGDTHEQYF

V: TRBV18
D: -
J: TRBJ2-1
CDR3: CASSPSGASNEQFF

V: TRBV30
D: -
J: TRBJ1-5
CDR3: CAWKDDTGIRPQHF

V: TRBV5-4
D: TRBD2
J: TRBJ2-5
CDR3: CASSPRTSGGETQYF

V: TRBV6-5
D: -
J: TRBJ2-1
CDR3: CAIRTGSEQFF

V: TRBV6-6
D: -
J: TRBJ1-5
CDR3: CASSYSGGSPNQPQHF

V: TRBV11-2
D: TRBD2
J: TRBJ2-4
CDR3: CASSLGLAGNIQYF

V: TRBV18
D: TRBD2
J: TRBJ2-7
CDR3: CASSPTSGSGEQYF

V: TRBV5-1
D: TRBD2
J: TRBJ2-1
CDR3: CASSPWGGLAGYNEQFF

V: TRBV2
D: TRBD1
J: TRBJ2-7
CDR3: CASSEFEGAREQYF

V: TRBV6-1
D: TRBD1
J: TRBJ1-2
CDR3: CASSAETGARANYGYTF

V: TRBV10-3
D: TRBD1
J: TRBJ1-2
CDR3: CAISGTGTGTYGYTF

V: TRBV2
D: TRBD2
J: TRBJ2-3
CDR3: CASGRGGAGAADTQYF

V: TRBV11-2
D: TRBD2
J: TRBJ2-1
CDR3: CASSLGGRADNEQFF

V: TRBV29-1
D: -
J: TRBJ1-1
CDR3: CSVLQGTEAFF

V: TRBV7-8
D: -
J: TRBJ2-7
CDR3: CASSLGGGYEQYF

V: TRBV20-1
D: -
J: TRBJ2-1
CDR3: CSADSLNEQFF

V: TRBV11-2
D: TRBD2
J: TRBJ2-5
CDR3: CASSAGVKETQYF

V: TRBV29-1
D: TRBD1
J: TRBJ2-3
CDR3: CSARATGEDTQYF

V: TRBV19
D: TRBD1
J: TRBJ2-5
CDR3: CASSPRDRGRYQETQYF

V: TRBV2
D: -
J: TRBJ1-2
CDR3: CASSVGHPYGYTF

V: TRBV13
D: -
J: TRBJ2-1
CDR3: CASSLGNFYNEQFF

V: TRBV6-1
D: -
J: TRBJ1-4
CDR3: CASSEYWGGNEKLFF

V: TRBV18
D: -
J: TRBJ2-2
CDR3: CASSPSGSANTGELFF

V: TRBV29-1
D: -
J: TRBJ2-2
CDR3: CSAPGLSNTGELFF

V: TRBV6-6
D: -
J: TRBJ1-1
CDR3: CASILRGQMNTEAFF

V: TRBV5-1
D: TRBD1
J: TRBJ1-5
CDR3: CASSSGQGNQPQHF

V: TRBV14
D: -
J: TRBJ2-7
CDR3: CASSRRSGPYEQYF

V: TRBV4-1
D: -
J: TRBJ1-3
CDR3: CASSSIGGQLSGNTIYF

V: TRBV7-8
D: -
J: TRBJ1-2
CDR3: CASSLVVSYGYTF

V: TRBV7-9
D: -
J: TRBJ2-2
CDR3: CASSLHSQGQTGELFF

V: TRBV6-1
D: -
J: TRBJ2-3
CDR3: CASSIAESTDTQYF

V: TRBV18
D: TRBD2
J: TRBJ2-5
CDR3: CASSGKETQYF

V: TRBV11-2
D: -
J: TRBJ2-5
CDR3: CASSLWVGTQETQYF

V: TRBV5-1
D: -
J: TRBJ1-1
CDR3: CASSPELRSAEAFF

V: TRBV6-1
D: TRBD2
J: TRBJ2-3
CDR3: CASSGAGGTDTQYF

V: TRBV28
D: -
J: TRBJ2-2
CDR3: CASSLSTGELFF

V: TRBV6-1
D: -
J: TRBJ2-3
CDR3: CASGGETDTQYF

V: TRBV11-2
D: -
J: TRBJ2-2
CDR3: CASSKSAGSGTGELFF

V: TRBV19
D: -
J: TRBJ1-1
CDR3: CATHRGGTEAFF

V: TRBV4-2
D: TRBD2
J: TRBJ2-1
CDR3: CASSQDDGERLAGGEQFF

V: TRBV6-5
D: -
J: TRBJ2-7
CDR3: CASSYSRNSPREQYF

V: TRBV11-3
D: TRBD2
J: TRBJ2-3
CDR3: CASSAGSGGPSTDTQYF

V: TRBV6-5
D: -
J: TRBJ1-5
CDR3: CASSLMGGGGQPQHF

V: TRBV10-3
D: TRBD1
J: TRBJ2-3
CDR3: CAISARQGATDTQYF

V: TRBV7-2
D: -
J: TRBJ2-1
CDR3: CASLPGGLGGLGEQFF